This TCR beta chain appears in the sequencing data of a study of beta chain features in type 1 diabetes. The sequenced template was cDNA made from the entire isolated RNA. The method was immunoSEQ multiplex PCR; TCRdb's version includes in-frame clones alone and lacks a portion of them. The table has about 290,000 clones, 7.5% to 9.5% seen once. Details on this clone: Its antigen is still unknown.

Study results and limitations: Cells that show high TCR expression could be over-represented by cDNA sequencing. With patients and controls alike, PCR might favor shorter templates to an equal degree.

Germline assignment: CDR1 SNHLY and CDR2 FYNNEI. The CDR3 totals 13 residues. V shed 6 bases, J shed 4 bases, and the junction held 3 bases outside the gene matches. The clonotype comes from a young woman in good health. What was sequenced was central memory CD4+ T cells from blood. The rearrangement uses TRBV2 and TRBJ2-1, with TRBD1 identical over 7 bases. CDR3 amino acids: CASRVGQYNEQFF. The CDR3 DNA follows: TGTGCCAGCAGGGTGGGACAGTACAATGAGCAGTTCTTC. The full variable domain, completed using reference TRBV2 and TRBJ2-1, is EPEVTQTPSHQVTQMGQEVILRCVPISNHLYFYWYRQILGQKVEFLVSFYNNEISEKSEIFDDQFSVERPDGSNFTLKIRSTKLEDSAMYFCASRVGQYNEQFFGPGTRLTVL.